This T cell receptor beta chain was retrieved from a study of T-cell memory formation after mild COVID-19. The study, taken as a whole, reports: Within pre-infection memory, some responding clones were found, suggesting cross-reactive memory joined. Contracting CD4+ clones were located mainly in CM and EM, and CD8+ clones in EMRA. Clones that contracted from day 15 to 85 had balanced CD4/CD8; later expanders were CD4+ biased.

This CDR3 is built from 15 residues. From germline, CDR1 is SGHRS and CDR2 YFSETQ. V lost 1 base and J 5 bases, leaving 15 bases between the germline ends. Constant-segment primers were used for 5'RACE, and the resulting TCR alpha and TCR beta cDNA libraries carried sample barcodes and UMIs. TCRdb reprocessed the 5' RACE reads via MiXCR and lists one record per CDR3 protein. The top ten clones hold about 12% of a sample with hundreds of thousands of distinct CDR3 sequences, roughly 22% of them seen once. In this sample, this clonotype turned up a few times. Its antigen is not known. V is TRBV5-1 and J is TRBJ1-1; possibly TRBD1 for D (6 bases). Sequencing was performed on PBMCs or a T cell subset sorted from them (not recorded which). The receptor was isolated from an adult woman who had mild COVID-19 (a few samples of this study predate the infection). Cell type and time point are not known. As DNA, the CDR3 is TGCGCCAGCAGCTTGAGTACAGGGTGGGAAACTGAAGCTTTCTTT. Translating gives CASSLSTGWETEAFF.